This TCR beta chain was sequenced for a study of T cell responses to AZD1222 COVID-19 vaccine. Findings and limits, study-wide: The donor group comprised mostly white British people and more females; the analysis possibly underestimated clonal diversity. The study sampled repertoires only after the peak T cell response.

The CDR3 is 12 amino acids. CDR1 is SGHDT and CDR2 is YYEEEE in the germline V gene. Trimming removed 5 bases from V and 8 bases from J; junction bases left unmatched: 6. Some clones are missing from TCRdb's copy, which holds only in-frame ones; the method was immunoSEQ multiplex PCR. The sample records 90,000 to 150,000 clones, approximately 90% being singletons. This clone was observed once. What it binds is not known. The TCR comes from an adult in good health. This specimen consisted of peripheral blood, obtained on day 0 of AZD1222 vaccination. The V call is TRBV5-6, the J call TRBJ1-2, with 7 bases that match TRBD1. The CDR3 spells CASSTGEGGYTF. The CDR3 region has the DNA TGTGCCAGCAGTACAGGGGAGGGAGGCTACACCTTC.